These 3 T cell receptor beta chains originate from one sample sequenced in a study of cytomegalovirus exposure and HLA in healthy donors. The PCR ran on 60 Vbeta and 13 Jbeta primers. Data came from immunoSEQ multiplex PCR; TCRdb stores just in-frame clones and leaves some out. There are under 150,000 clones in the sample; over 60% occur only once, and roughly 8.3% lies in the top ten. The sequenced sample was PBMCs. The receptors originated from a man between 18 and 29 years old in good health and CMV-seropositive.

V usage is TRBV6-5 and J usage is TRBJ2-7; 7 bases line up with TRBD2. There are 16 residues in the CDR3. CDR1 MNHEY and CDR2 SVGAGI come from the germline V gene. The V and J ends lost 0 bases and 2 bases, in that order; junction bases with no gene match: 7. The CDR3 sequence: CASSYSIGGSPYEQYF. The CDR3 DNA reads TGTGCCAGCAGTTACTCGATCGGGGGGTCTCCCTACGAGCAGTACTTC.

DNA of the CDR3: TGTGCCAGCAGCCAAGATCTCAGGGGGCCCCTCCACTTT. Its protein is CASSQDLRGPLHF. The chain uses TRBV4-2 and TRBJ1-6; 7 bases match TRBD1. The CDR3 extends over 13 amino acids. The J segment lost 13 bases and the V segment lost 0 bases, leaving 3 bases of the junction unmatched. Germline V CDR1 and CDR2: LGHNA, YNFKEQ.

The CDR3 bases are TGCGCCAGCAGCCATAGCGCCGGAGGCGAGCAGTACGTC. Translation gives CASSHSAGGEQYV. The chain employs TRBV5-1 and TRBJ2-7; a weak D match, TRBD2 (5 bases). Germline V lookup: CDR1 SGHRS, CDR2 YFSETQ. V was cut by 4 bases and J by 6 bases, with 14 bases left in between. The CDR3 has 13 amino acids.